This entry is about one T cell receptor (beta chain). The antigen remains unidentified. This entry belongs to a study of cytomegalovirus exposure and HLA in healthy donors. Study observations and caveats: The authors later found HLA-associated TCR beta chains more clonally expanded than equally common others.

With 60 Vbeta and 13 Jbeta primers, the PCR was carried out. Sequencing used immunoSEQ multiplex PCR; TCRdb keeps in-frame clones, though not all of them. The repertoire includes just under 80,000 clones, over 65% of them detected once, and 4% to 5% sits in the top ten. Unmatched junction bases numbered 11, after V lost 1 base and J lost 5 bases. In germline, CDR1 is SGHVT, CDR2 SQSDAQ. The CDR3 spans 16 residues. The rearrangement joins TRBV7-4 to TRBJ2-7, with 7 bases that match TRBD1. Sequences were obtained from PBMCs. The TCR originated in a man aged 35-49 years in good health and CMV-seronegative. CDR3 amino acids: CASSLGRRGGSHEQYF. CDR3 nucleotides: TGTGCCAGCAGCTTAGGTCGCAGAGGGGGCAGCCACGAGCAGTACTTC. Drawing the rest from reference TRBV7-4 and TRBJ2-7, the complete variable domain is GAGVSQSPRYKVAKRGRDVALRCDSISGHVTLYWYRQTLGQGSEVLTYSQSDAQRDKSGRPSGRFSAERPERSVSTLKIQRTEQGDSAVYLCASSLGRRGGSHEQYFGPGTRLTVT.